This TCR beta chain originates from a study of cytomegalovirus exposure and HLA in healthy donors. On this clone itself: What it binds is not known.

PCR involved 60 Vbeta and 13 Jbeta primers. Sequencing was performed with immunoSEQ multiplex PCR; in TCRdb, only in-frame clones are kept and a portion is missing. The sample includes under 140,000 clones, over 60% of them seen just once. Study-wide findings and caveats: Among the most significant clusters, several appeared linked to common viral pathogens in a later analysis. TCR beta V- and J-gene trimming was later associated with a missense DCLRE1C variant.

The CDR3 has 18 residues. Germline CDR1 is SNHLY and CDR2 is FYNNEI. Trimming removed 6 bases from V and 0 bases from J; junction bases left unmatched: 8. This clonotype was obtained from a woman aged 25 to 39 in good health and CMV-seronegative. Sequencing input: PBMCs. The chain combines TRBV2 with TRBJ2-1, with 13 nucleotides matching TRBD2. The CDR3 DNA follows: TGTGCCAGCAGCCGGACTAGCGGGGGTTATATCTCCTACAATGAGCAGTTCTTC. It yields the protein CASSRTSGGYISYNEQFF.